This record concerns one TCR beta chain sequence. This specimen belongs to a study of T-cell reconstitution after alpha-beta-depleted transplantation in children. Germline V gene lookup returns CDR1 LNHNV and CDR2 YYDKDF (reference sequence). V lost 0 bases to trimming and J lost 11 bases; unmatched junction nucleotides: 8. The CDR3 has 14 amino acids. Unique molecular identifiers were incorporated when the TCRbeta library was constructed. MiXCR was run by TCRdb on the PCR reads, yielding one entry per CDR3 protein. The data show approximately 1,000,000 distinct CDR3 sequences, around 30% seen once. The specimen comprised PBMCs, mostly from graft donor cells, sampled 360 days after TCRalphabeta/CD19-depleted stem cell transplant. This clonotype was sampled from a boy less than two years old who had a stem cell transplant for SCID, so the T cells may come from the graft donor. The V gene is TRBV15, the J gene TRBJ2-3; TRBD1 agrees at 7 bases. The CDR3 spells CATSRDAVTGWQYF. The DNA of the CDR3 is TGTGCCACCAGCAGAGATGCGGTGACAGGGTGGCAGTATTTT.